This T cell receptor beta chain comes out of a study of CD8 T cell repertoires and HIV-1 epitope variants (TCRdb year 2020). With respect to the entire study: T cells were stimulated in separate culture wells with each of twenty-five peptides representing autologous and known Gag and Nef epitope variants. Control conditions included a CMV, EBV and flu peptide pool, the Ebola AY9 epitope as negative control, and a no-peptide well. For 9 to 11 days the cultures were kept in IMDM with gentamicin, and on days 3 and 7 half of the media was changed with IL-2, IL-7 and IL-15 added. T cells were enriched using the EasySep Human T Cell Enrichment Kit and then co-cultured with an equal number of autologous T cell-negative cells acting as antigen-presenting cells. Running each culture condition in triplicate, except for one peptide done in duplicate, gave a total of some 91 T cell cultures. Tested epitopes included three Gag epitope families and Nef HW9 and YT9. An aliquot of 1M T cells was set aside as an uncultured baseline condition, separate from the approximately 83 T cell cultures.

What the work shows at the level of the full study, not this receptor alone: The assay identified only TCR beta chains and indicated proliferation to antigen, not T cell function or cytokine profile. The Nef KF9 family was recognized by five clonotypes and the HW9 family by one, and no responses to the TAALDMSHF plasma variant were observed. The study identified roughly ten antigen-specific TCR beta clonotypes, 5 to 7 of which appeared to be cross-reactive for autologous or known escape epitope variants.

The EasySep Human CD8+ T Cell Enrichment Kit was used on day 10 to isolate CD8+ T cells from every culture. Sequencing of TCR beta CDR3 regions was performed at survey depth on the immunoSEQ platform. The QIAamp DNA micro kit was used to extract genomic DNA from every cultured and uncultured CD8+ T cell population. The study's own analysis went as follows. Samples with fewer than 5,000 productive reads were excluded, resulting in the removal of about 7% of the roughly 75 HIV peptide-stimulated cultures. A MANAFEST web app trimmed sequences to CDR3 and removed nonproductive sequences, CDR3s under 5 amino acids, and those not starting C or ending F/W. To count as antigen-specific, a clonotype had to be expanded in at least 2 of 3 replicates compared with the no-peptide control at FDR 0.01, and only within one epitope family. A frequency at least fivefold higher than in wells stimulated with peptides from other epitope families was additionally required for specific clonotypes. TCRdb took this table from immuneACCESS and kept in-frame rearrangements with V and J called. Such tables lack part of the clones; where checked against another copy, unresolved V genes explain under half of the gap, and the rest is unexplained. Clonal size and the V and J genes are those of that table, whereas D and trimming came from the DNA. Recorded for this sample are approximately 4,900 clones; around two thirds of them occurred a single time. More than 35% of the sample is held by the ten biggest clonotypes.

The sample holds one count of this clone. Which antigen it targets is not known. No quality values exist for individual bases; no much larger clone is one base distant. The CDR3 starts with the cysteine, ends with the phenylalanine, and has 18 residues. Only the CDR3 portion is preserved as DNA: 54 bases, with reading frame beginning at the first base. The germline V gene encodes CDR1 LNHDA and CDR2 SQIVND (reference sequence). V and J are trimmed by 7 bases and 0 bases, and the gene matches miss 14 bases of the junction. This TCR came from a male donor with HIV. The V gene is TRBV19 and the J gene is TRBJ2-3; 9 bases in between match TRBD2. The sample comprised cultured CD8+ T cells derived from PBMCs. CDR3 sequence: CASNSRAGGISSTDTQYF. The bases read TGTGCCAGTAATAGTAGAGCGGGGGGCATCTCTAGCACAGATACGCAGTATTTT.